Shown below are 7 T cell receptor beta chains from a single sample sequenced in a study of CD8+CD57+ T cells in acquired aplastic anemia. By flow cytometry, patients selected for sequencing had shown an expansion of CD8+CD57+ cells. TCR beta VDJ combinations and CDR3 sequences were profiled from genomic DNA. Via MiXCR, TCRdb re-called the reads, giving one row per CDR3 protein. Of about 98,000 distinct CDR3 sequences listed, less than 75% were seen once; the top ten hold more than 55%. The source material was sorted CD4+, CD8+, or CD8+CD57+ T cells (not recorded which) from PBMCs. These receptor sequences come from a human donor with aplastic anemia.

The CDR3 region has the DNA TGTGCCAGCAGCGACGGCTATGGCTACACCTTC. Encoded protein: CASSDGYGYTF. The V gene is TRBV7-3, the J gene TRBJ1-2; D call uncertain. Trimming took 5 bases from V and 4 from J, leaving 5 bases between them. The CDR3 length is 11 residues. CDR1 SGHTA and CDR2 FQGTGA come from the germline V gene. Full variable domain (outside the CDR3, taken from reference TRBV7-3 and TRBJ1-2): GAGVSQTPSNKVTEKGKYVELRCDPISGHTALYWYRQSLGQGPEFLIYFQGTGAADDSGLPNDRFFAVRPEGSVSTLKIQRTERGDSAVYLCASSDGYGYTFGSGTRLTVV.

This chain connects TRBV5-1 to TRBJ1-2; 7 bases line up with TRBD1. Germline assignment: CDR1 SGHRS and CDR2 YFSETQ. The CDR3 contains 15 residues. V dropped 4 bases and J dropped 2; count of bases not matched to a gene: 8. The CDR3 DNA follows: TGCGCCAGCAGCGAGACAGGGAAAGGGAACTATGGCTACACCTTC. Protein product: CASSETGKGNYGYTF.

The rearrangement links TRBV20-1 to TRBJ2-5; 12 positions match TRBD1. Trimming at V came to 5 bases and at J to 2 bases, leaving 9 bases not matched to a gene. Germline assignment: CDR1 DFQATT and CDR2 SNEGSKA (reference sequence). The CDR3 loop spans 16 amino acids. CDR3 in amino acids: CSAYGGGQGAQETQYF. DNA of the CDR3: TGCAGTGCTTATGGAGGGGGACAGGGGGCACAAGAGACCCAGTACTTC.

The J gene is TRBJ1-4, the V gene TRBV19; the match to TRBD1 covers 7 bases. With V trimmed by 7 bases and J by 8 bases, 4 bases remained unmatched. The CDR3 covers 12 residues. Per the germline V gene, CDR1 is LNHDA and CDR2 is SQIVND (reference sequence). CDR3 region: CASTGGTEKLFF. As DNA, the CDR3 is TGTGCCAGTACAGGGGGAACGGAAAAACTGTTTTTT. Combining the CDR3 with reference TRBV19 and TRBJ1-4 gives the whole variable domain DGGITQSPKYLFRKEGQNVTLSCEQNLNHDAMYWYRQDPGQGLRLIYYSQIVNDFQKGDIAEGYSVSREKKESFPLTVTSAQKNPTAFYLCASTGGTEKLFFGSGTQLSVL.

In its sample, this clonotype was seen many times. The V and J genes are TRBV2 and TRBJ2-6; unclear D gene. Trimming took 7 bases from V and 0 from J, leaving 7 bases between them. The germline V gene has CDR1 SNHLY and CDR2 FYNNEI. This CDR3 comprises 14 residues. The CDR3 region is CASTLPSGANVLTF. The CDR3 bases are TGTGCCAGCACCTTACCCTCTGGGGCCAACGTCCTGACTTTC.

This clonotype came up a few times. The V gene is TRBV2, the J gene TRBJ1-1, with D unresolved. This CDR3 contains 13 residues. Germline lookup yields CDR1 SNHLY and CDR2 FYNNEI. The V gene lost 4 bases and the J gene lost 0 bases, with 6 bases spanning the gap. CDR3 residues: CASSGYMNTEAFF. CDR3 coding DNA: TGTGCCAGCAGTGGATATATGAACACTGAAGCTTTCTTT.

The sample holds one count of this clonotype. This chain joins TRBV11-1 and TRBJ1-5; D not certain. The germline CDR1 and CDR2 sequences are SGHAT and FQDESV (reference sequence). This CDR3 comprises 15 residues. The V end lost 2 bases, the J end lost 1 base, and 9 bases lay between the germline ends. CDR3 in DNA: TGTGCCAGCAGCTTATCGTCGGGGAGCAATCAGCCCCAGCATTTT. Its protein product is CASSLSSGSNQPQHF.